A single sample is the source of the 24 T cell receptor beta chains below, sequenced in a study of CD8+CD57+ T cells in acquired aplastic anemia. Previously, flow cytometry had revealed CD8+CD57+ cell expansion in the patients chosen for sequencing. The template used for profiling TCR beta VDJ and CDR3 was genomic DNA. TCRdb fed the reads into MiXCR, producing one record per CDR3 protein. The profile shows approximately 150,000 distinct CDR3 sequences, less than 50% of them singletons. The sequenced material came from sorted CD4+, CD8+, or CD8+CD57+ T cells (not recorded which) from PBMCs. The source of these receptors is a human donor with aplastic anemia.

The chain is built from TRBV7-3 and TRBJ2-3; 9 nucleotides match TRBD1. Germline V gene sequence: CDR1 SGHTA, CDR2 FQGTGA. V lost 4 bases and J lost 6; bases outside the gene matches: 2. The CDR3 runs to 13 residues. CDR3 sequence (DNA): TGTGCCAGCAGCTCGGGGACAGGGGATACGCAGTATTTT. Residues: CASSSGTGDTQYF.

This clonotype came up many times. The chain joins TRBV19 to TRBJ2-5, with D possibly matching TRBD2 (5 bases). The length of the CDR3 is 12 residues. Germline V CDR1 and CDR2: LNHDA, SQIVND (reference sequence). Trimming removed 3 bases at V and 4 bases at J, with 6 bases between. CDR3 loop: CASSIAGETQYF. CDR3 in DNA: TGTGCCAGTAGTATTGCGGGAGAGACCCAGTACTTC.

Many counts were recorded for this clonotype. This chain joins TRBV5-6 and TRBJ2-3; D is uncertain. The germline CDR1 and CDR2 sequences are SGHDT and YYEEEE. This CDR3 comprises 15 residues. Trimming shortened V by 1 base and J by 5 bases, and 14 bases separated the two germline ends. CDR3 coding DNA: TGTGCCAGCAGCTTGACGGCGGCCTCTGGAGATACGCAGTATTTT. Its protein is CASSLTAASGDTQYF.

The chain is built from TRBV6-4 and TRBJ2-7, with 7 bases that match TRBD1. The junction had 5 bases not matched to a gene; V was cut back by 3 bases and J by 0 bases. The CDR3 runs to 15 residues. Germline lookup yields CDR1 MRHNA and CDR2 SNTAGT. The CDR3 region has the DNA TGTGCCAGCAGTGAGGGGACAGCGAGCTCCTACGAGCAGTACTTC. The encoded protein is CASSEGTASSYEQYF.

In its sample, this clonotype was seen many times. The chain combines TRBV20-1 with TRBJ2-4; D remains unclear. The V end was cut by 4 bases, the J end by 10 bases, with 11 bases between. This CDR3 has 11 residues. CDR1 is DFQATT and CDR2 is SNEGSKA in the germline V gene (reference sequence). CDR3 nucleotides: TGCAGTGCTAAGAACGCCCTGATTCAGTACTTC. It encodes CSAKNALIQYF.

The chain has TRBV19 and TRBJ2-7; TRBD1 matches 7 bases. Trimming removed 8 bases from V and 0 bases from J; junction bases left unmatched: 4. Germline V lookup: CDR1 LNHDA, CDR2 SQIVND (reference sequence). The length of the CDR3 is 13 residues. The CDR3: CASGQANSYEQYF. The DNA for the CDR3 is TGTGCCAGTGGACAGGCAAACTCCTACGAGCAGTACTTC.

This clonotype has only a few counts. V is TRBV20-1 and J is TRBJ2-1; no clear D gene. From germline, CDR1 is DFQATT and CDR2 SNEGSKA (reference sequence). Trimming pared 6 bases from V and 3 bases from J, leaving 0 bases between. The CDR3 runs 9 residues. This chain's CDR3 is CSAYNEQFF. As DNA, the CDR3 is TGCAGTGCCTACAATGAGCAGTTCTTC.

The chain has TRBV4-1 and TRBJ1-2; D call uncertain. In germline, CDR1 is MGHRA, CDR2 YSYEKL. The CDR3 covers 12 residues. V gave up 6 bases and J gave up 6 bases, with 11 bases separating them. The CDR3 region is CASRGQVNGYTF. CDR3 sequence (DNA): TGCGCCAGCAGAGGGCAGGTGAATGGCTACACCTTC.

The V gene is TRBV2, the J gene TRBJ2-1; 12 bases map to TRBD1. V shed 7 bases, J shed 12 bases, and the junction held 7 bases outside the gene matches. Per the germline V gene, CDR1 is SNHLY and CDR2 is FYNNEI. The length of the CDR3 is 13 residues. CDR3 DNA sequence: TGTGCCAGCACTGGGGACAGGGGGCCCCTGCAGTTCTTC. This codes for CASTGDRGPLQFF.

Concerning this clonotype: This may stem from a read error, because a much larger clone lies one nucleotide away. The V gene is TRBV9, the J gene TRBJ2-5; D ambiguous. The germline V gene has CDR1 SGDLS and CDR2 YYNGEE. This CDR3 comprises 16 residues. This CDR3 is CASSSPGRQSQETRYF. The CDR3 DNA reads TGTGCCAGCAGCTCCCCAGGCCGACAATCCCAAGAGACCCGGTACTTC.

The rearrangement uses TRBV19 and TRBJ2-7, with TRBD1 matching over 7 bases. CDR3 size: 17 residues. From germline, CDR1 is LNHDA and CDR2 SQIVND (reference sequence). J was trimmed by 2 bases and V by 1 base; bases with no gene match: 11. The CDR3: CASSIGGQLSGTYEQYF. Here the CDR3 DNA reads TGTGCCAGTAGTATAGGGGGACAGCTGTCGGGTACCTACGAGCAGTACTTC.

This clonotype showed up just a few times. A much larger clone differs from this one at a single base, so this may be a read error. The DNA for the CDR3 is TGTGCCAGCAGCTTGCTCCGGACTAGCGGCGAGCAGTACTTC. As protein: CASSLLRTSGEQYF. The V and J genes are TRBV5-8 and TRBJ2-7; 10 bases line up with TRBD2. Germline-derived CDR1 and CDR2 are SGHTS and YDEGEE. CDR3 length: 14 amino acids. V lost 1 base to trimming and J lost 6 bases; unmatched junction nucleotides: 4.

This clonotype was found many times. The chain employs TRBV7-2 and TRBJ1-2; D unclear. The ends were cut back, 3 bases at V and 0 bases at J, with 8 bases in the middle. In germline, CDR1 is SGHTA, CDR2 FQGNSA. CDR3 length: 14 residues. For the CDR3, the DNA is TGTGCCAGCAGCTTTGGCAGAGCTAACTATGGCTACACCTTC. Residues: CASSFGRANYGYTF.

The chain employs TRBV6-5 and TRBJ1-2; tentative D call: TRBD1 (5 bases). The CDR3 totals 15 residues. From germline, CDR1 is MNHEY and CDR2 SVGAGI. V dropped 2 bases and J dropped 6 bases, with 16 bases sitting between them. CDR3 DNA sequence: TGTGCCAGCAGTTACGGCCAGGGTATCGAAGATGGCTACACCTTC. Amino acid sequence: CASSYGQGIEDGYTF.

This clonotype was observed a few times. This may be a read error: a much more frequent sequence differs by one nucleotide. J is TRBJ1-3 and V is TRBV15; no clear D. V was trimmed by 0 bases and J by 7 bases, leaving 16 bases between them. CDR1 is LNHNV and CDR2 is YYDKDF in the germline V gene (reference sequence). This CDR3 region has 16 residues. The CDR3 nucleotides read TGTGCCACCAGCAGAGAAAGGTCGGACCAAGCGAACACCATATATTTT. Protein sequence: CATSRERSDQANTIYF.

The rearrangement uses TRBV3-1 and TRBJ2-3; D is perhaps TRBD2 (5 bases). The germline CDR1 and CDR2 sequences are LGHDT and YNNKEL (reference sequence). The V gene lost 4 bases and the J gene lost 8 bases, with 7 bases spanning the gap. The CDR3 consists of 11 residues. DNA of the CDR3: TGTGCCAGCAGCCCGGGGAGTACGCAGTATTTT. Amino acid sequence: CASSPGSTQYF.

The table lists this clonotype with many counts. This sequence joins TRBV7-2 and TRBJ2-5; unclear D gene. The CDR3 extends over 14 amino acids. V was pared by 5 bases and J by 5 bases, with 15 bases between. The germline CDR1 and CDR2 sequences are SGHTA and FQGNSA. CDR3 DNA sequence: TGTGCCAGCAGCCCAGGACGTTTTCCGGAGACCCAGTACTTC. This translates into CASSPGRFPETQYF.

This clonotype was counted only a few times. The chain couples TRBV25-1 to TRBJ2-1; 9 bases are shared with TRBD2. CDR1 is MGHDK and CDR2 is SYGVNS in the germline V gene. V lost 3 bases and J lost 2; bases outside the gene matches: 8. The CDR3 runs 17 residues. The CDR3 loop is CASSDPAGGSPYNEQFF. The CDR3, as DNA: TGTGCCAGCAGTGATCCAGCGGGGGGCTCCCCCTACAATGAGCAGTTCTTC.

V usage is TRBV12-3 or TRBV12-4 and J usage is TRBJ2-7; the D call may be TRBD1 or TRBD2 (5 bases each). Trimming stripped 5 bases from V and 0 bases from J, with 5 bases between. The CDR3 is 12 residues long. CDR3 nucleotide sequence: TGTGCCAGCAGTGGGACCTCCTACGAGCAGTACTTC. Its translation: CASSGTSYEQYF.

The V call is TRBV19, the J call TRBJ1-2; TRBD1 aligns across 7 bases. CDR3 length equals 14 residues. V dropped 9 bases and J dropped 3; count of bases not matched to a gene: 10. Germline CDR1 reads LNHDA; CDR2 reads SQIVND (reference sequence). CDR3 coding DNA: TGTGCCAGCAGCTTTTCTGGGACAGACTATGGCTACACCTTC. Residues: CASSFSGTDYGYTF.

This clonotype showed up many times. The chain carries TRBV25-1 and TRBJ1-1, with a weak D call TRBD1 (6 bases). CDR1 and CDR2 from the germline V gene are MGHDK and SYGVNS. Trimming stripped 3 bases from V and 11 bases from J, with 13 bases between. The CDR3 covers 12 residues. The CDR3 here is CASSDGPRGAFF. The CDR3 DNA follows: TGTGCCAGCAGTGATGGGCCTAGGGGGGCTTTCTTT.

Only a few counts were recorded for this clonotype. The chain is built from TRBV14 and TRBJ1-1, with 8 nucleotides matching TRBD1. CDR3 size: 15 residues. The trim removed 8 bases at V and 3 bases at J, leaving 11 bases unmatched. Per the germline V gene, CDR1 is SGHDN and CDR2 is FVKESK. The chain's CDR3 is CASSPNRGSDTEAFF. CDR3 nucleotide sequence: TGTGCCAGCTCACCTAACAGGGGGAGTGACACTGAAGCTTTCTTT.

This clonotype has at least ten counts. The V gene is TRBV7-9, the J gene TRBJ2-1, with D perhaps TRBD2 (6 bases). The CDR3 is 16 residues long. The V end lost 2 bases, the J end lost 6 bases, and 17 bases lay between the germline ends. The germline CDR1 and CDR2 sequences are SEHNR and FQNEAQ (reference sequence). The CDR3 sequence: CASSLFGGVDPNEQFF. Here the CDR3 DNA reads TGTGCCAGCAGCTTATTTGGCGGGGTTGACCCCAATGAGCAGTTCTTC.

Ten or more counts support this clonotype. This chain uses TRBV7-9 with TRBJ2-5; the D is unclear. Between the trimmed V and J ends, which lost 11 bases and 4 bases, there was a span of 11 bases. The CDR3 has 11 residues. From germline, CDR1 is SEHNR and CDR2 FQNEAQ (reference sequence). This chain's CDR3 is CAELDIETQYF. The CDR3 DNA reads TGTGCCGAGTTAGATATAGAGACCCAGTACTTC.